The present TCR beta chain was sequenced within a study of blood T cells in healthy people across ages. Findings of the study overall: Strong correlation was found linking TCR beta diversity to naive T cell percentage. In older individuals, TCR beta diversity per million T cells was lower, falling roughly linearly with age. The diversity estimates, figures obtained from one million T cells, were considered underestimates.

On this clonotype: Its antigen is not identified.

A sample-barcoded 5' primer and a J-beta primer mix were used in a second PCR of roughly 7 to 12 cycles. Every molecule of cDNA carried a tag from a template-switch adaptor with 12 random nucleotides. One entry per CDR3 protein results from TCRdb running MiXCR on the 5' RACE reads. This sample has nearly 1 million distinct CDR3 sequences, with roughly half found just once. V gave up 3 bases and J gave up 3 bases; unmatched junction bases: 8. The CDR3 spans 15 residues. CDR1 and CDR2 from the germline V gene are DFQATT and SNEGSKA (reference sequence). The sequenced sample consisted of blood. The chain recombines TRBV20-1 with TRBJ1-5, with 7 bases matching TRBD1. The receptor was isolated from a woman aged 60-75 years in good health. CDR3 bases: TGCAGTGCTAGGTCCGACGGGACAGACAATCAGCCCCAGCATTTT. Its translation: CSARSDGTDNQPQHF.